Described below is a single TCR beta chain sequence and its context. Per the original data handling: Amplification of reference gene primers provided the estimated nucleated cell counts. Method: immunoSEQ multiplex PCR; TCRdb's copy keeps in-frame clones and lacks some. That table is the source of V, J and clone size, and D and trimming were worked out from the DNA. This sample has 140,000 to 150,000 clones, with about nine tenths found just once. The CDR3 is 16 residues long. The J segment lost 10 bases and the V segment lost 0 bases, leaving 7 bases of the junction unmatched. Per germline, CDR1 SGDLS and CDR2 YYNGEE. This sample stems from a study of blood T cell repertoires in COVID-19. About the study: COVID-19 samples collected from the United States, Italy and Spain covered acute and convalescent phases. Sample material is recorded as cDNA or gDNA derived from T cells, B-cell-depleted T cells, or PBMCs.

This chain connects TRBV9 to TRBJ2-1, with 13 bases lining up with TRBD2. The TCR originated in a human donor in a cohort sampled during active COVID-19. The sample comprised peripheral blood. CDR3 region: CASSVGNGLAGEEQFF. The CDR3 nucleotides are TGTGCCAGCAGCGTAGGGAATGGACTAGCGGGGGAGGAGCAGTTCTTC. The full variable domain, in which reference TRBV9 and TRBJ2-1 provide the parts outside the CDR3, is DSGVTQTPKHLITATGQRVTLRCSPRSGDLSVYWYQQSLDQGLQFLIQYYNGEERAKGNILERFSAQQFPDLHSELNLSSLELGDSALYFCASSVGNGLAGEEQFFGPGTRLTVL.